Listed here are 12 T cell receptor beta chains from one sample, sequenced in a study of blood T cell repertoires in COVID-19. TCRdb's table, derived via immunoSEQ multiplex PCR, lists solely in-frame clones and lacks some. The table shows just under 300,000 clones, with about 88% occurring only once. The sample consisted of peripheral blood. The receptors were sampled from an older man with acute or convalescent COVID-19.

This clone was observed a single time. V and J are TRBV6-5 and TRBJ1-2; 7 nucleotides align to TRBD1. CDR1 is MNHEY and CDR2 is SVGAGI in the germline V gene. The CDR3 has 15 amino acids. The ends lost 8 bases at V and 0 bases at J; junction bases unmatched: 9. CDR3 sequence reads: CASWDSGLANYGYTF. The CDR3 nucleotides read TGTGCCAGCTGGGACAGCGGATTAGCTAACTATGGCTACACCTTC.

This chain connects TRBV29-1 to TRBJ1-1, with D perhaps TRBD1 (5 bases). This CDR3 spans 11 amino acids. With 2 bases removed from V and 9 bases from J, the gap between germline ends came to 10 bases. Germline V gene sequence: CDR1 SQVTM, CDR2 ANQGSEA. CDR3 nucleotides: TGCAGCGTTGAAACGGCAGGGCAAGCTTTCTTT. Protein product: CSVETAGQAFF.

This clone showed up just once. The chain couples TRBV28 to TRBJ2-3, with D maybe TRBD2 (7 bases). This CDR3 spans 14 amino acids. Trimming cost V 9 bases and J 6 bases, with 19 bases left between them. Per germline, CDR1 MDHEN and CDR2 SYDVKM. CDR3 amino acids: CASHRVRGEDTQYF. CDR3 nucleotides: TGTGCCAGTCACAGGGTCCGGGGGGAGGATACGCAGTATTTT.

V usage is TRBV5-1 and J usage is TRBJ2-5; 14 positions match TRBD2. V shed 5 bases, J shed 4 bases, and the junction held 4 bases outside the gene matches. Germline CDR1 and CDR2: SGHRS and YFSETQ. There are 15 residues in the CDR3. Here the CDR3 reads CASRTGTSGGETQYF. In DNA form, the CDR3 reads TGCGCCAGCAGAACCGGGACTAGCGGGGGAGAGACCCAGTACTTC.

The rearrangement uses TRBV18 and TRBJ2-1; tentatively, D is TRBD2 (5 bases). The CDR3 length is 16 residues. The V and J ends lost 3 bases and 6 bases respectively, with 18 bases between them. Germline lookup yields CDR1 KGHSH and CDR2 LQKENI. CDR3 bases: TGTGCCAGCTCACCTGGCAGTTGGGTGACTATCAATGAGCAGTTCTTC. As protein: CASSPGSWVTINEQFF. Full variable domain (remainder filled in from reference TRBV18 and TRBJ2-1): NAGVMQNPRHLVRRRGQEARLRCSPMKGHSHVYWYRQLPEEGLKFMVYLQKENIIDESGMPKERFSAEFPKEGPSILRIQQVVRGDSAAYFCASSPGSWVTINEQFFGPGTRLTVL.

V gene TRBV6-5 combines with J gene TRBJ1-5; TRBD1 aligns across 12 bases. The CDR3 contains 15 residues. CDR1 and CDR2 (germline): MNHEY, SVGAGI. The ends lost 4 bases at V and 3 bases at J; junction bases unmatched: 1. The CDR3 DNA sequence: TGTGCCAGCAGTTGGGACAGGGGGCTCAATCAGCCCCAGCATTTT. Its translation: CASSWDRGLNQPQHF.

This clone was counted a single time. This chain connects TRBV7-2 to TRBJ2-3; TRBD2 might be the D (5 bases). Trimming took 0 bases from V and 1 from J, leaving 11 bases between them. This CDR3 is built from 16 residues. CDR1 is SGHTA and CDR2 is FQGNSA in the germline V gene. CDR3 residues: CASSLALQRRTDTQYF. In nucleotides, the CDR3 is TGTGCCAGCAGCTTAGCGCTTCAGCGGCGCACAGATACGCAGTATTTT. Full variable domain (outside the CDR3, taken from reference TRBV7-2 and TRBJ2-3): GAGVSQSPSNKVTEKGKDVELRCDPISGHTALYWYRQSLGQGLEFLIYFQGNSAPDKSGLPSDRFSAERTGGSVSTLTIQRTQQEDSAVYLCASSLALQRRTDTQYFGPGTRLTVL.

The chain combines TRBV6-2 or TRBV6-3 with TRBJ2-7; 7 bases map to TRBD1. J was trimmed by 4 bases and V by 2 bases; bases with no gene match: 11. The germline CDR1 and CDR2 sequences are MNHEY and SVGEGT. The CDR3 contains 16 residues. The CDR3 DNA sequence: TGTGCCAGCAGTTACGATACAGGGGCCCCGTTTTACGAGCAGTACTTC. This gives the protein CASSYDTGAPFYEQYF.

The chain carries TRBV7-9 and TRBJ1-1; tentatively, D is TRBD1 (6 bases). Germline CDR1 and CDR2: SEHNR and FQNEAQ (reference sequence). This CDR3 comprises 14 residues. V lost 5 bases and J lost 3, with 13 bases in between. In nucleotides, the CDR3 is TGTGCCAGCAGCGCCCAGGGGTTATACACTGAAGCTTTCTTT. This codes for CASSAQGLYTEAFF. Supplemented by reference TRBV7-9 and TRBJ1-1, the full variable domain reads DTGVSQNPRHKITKRGQNVTFRCDPISEHNRLYWYRQTLGQGPEFLTYFQNEAQLEKSRLLSDRFSAERPKGSFSTLEIQRTEQGDSAMYLCASSAQGLYTEAFFGQGTRLTVV.

The CDR3 nucleotides read TGTGCCAGCAGGCCTCTCAGGGTGAGGAACACTGAAGCTTTCTTT. Protein: CASRPLRVRNTEAFF. The chain uses TRBV28 and TRBJ1-1, with D perhaps matching TRBD1 (5 bases). The length of the CDR3 is 15 residues. Germline V gene data show CDR1 as MDHEN and CDR2 as SYDVKM. V lost 6 bases, J lost 1 base, and 15 bases lay in between.

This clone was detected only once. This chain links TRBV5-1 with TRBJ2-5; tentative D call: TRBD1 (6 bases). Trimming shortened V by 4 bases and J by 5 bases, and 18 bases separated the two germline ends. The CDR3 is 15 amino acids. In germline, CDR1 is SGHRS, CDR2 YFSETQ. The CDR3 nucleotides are TGCGCCAGCAGCCCGACAGGAACCCCAGGGGAGACCCAGTACTTC. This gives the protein CASSPTGTPGETQYF.

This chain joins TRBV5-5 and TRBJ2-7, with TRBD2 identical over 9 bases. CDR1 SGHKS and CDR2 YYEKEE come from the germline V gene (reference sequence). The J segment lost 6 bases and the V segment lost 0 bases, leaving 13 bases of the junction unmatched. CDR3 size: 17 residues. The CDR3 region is CASSLGISGRPYSEQYF. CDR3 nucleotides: TGTGCCAGCAGCTTGGGTATTAGCGGGAGACCCTACTCCGAGCAGTACTTC.